This T cell receptor (beta chain) emerged from a study of response to subunit inactivated influenza vaccine. MiXCR, applied by TCRdb to the RT-PCR reads, yields one record per CDR3 protein. The data contain about 530,000 distinct CDR3 sequences, approximately 12% of them singletons. This sample comprised PBMCs from blood, obtained about 40 days after vaccination. This TCR was recovered from a man aged 50 to 59 who received an inactivated influenza vaccine.

CDR3 sequence reads: CASSYSLTSSQFF. The CDR3, as DNA: TGTGCCAGCAGTTACTCGTTGACTAGCTCTCAGTTCTTC. This chain links TRBV6-5 with TRBJ2-1; 7 bases line up with TRBD2. The CDR3 runs 13 residues. The junction had 6 bases not matched to a gene; V was cut back by 0 bases and J by 13 bases. Per germline, CDR1 MNHEY and CDR2 SVGAGI.